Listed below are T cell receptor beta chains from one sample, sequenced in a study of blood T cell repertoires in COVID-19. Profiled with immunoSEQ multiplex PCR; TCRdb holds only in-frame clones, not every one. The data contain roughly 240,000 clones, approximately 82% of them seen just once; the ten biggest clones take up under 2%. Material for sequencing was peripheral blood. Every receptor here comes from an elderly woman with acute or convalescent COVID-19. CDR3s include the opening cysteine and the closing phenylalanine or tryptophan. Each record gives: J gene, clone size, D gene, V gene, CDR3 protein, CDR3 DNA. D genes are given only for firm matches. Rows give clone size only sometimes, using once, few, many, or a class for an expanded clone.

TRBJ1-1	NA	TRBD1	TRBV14	CASSQETGVYGNTEAFF	TGTGCCAGCAGCCAAGAAACAGGGGTTTATGGGAACACTGAAGCTTTCTTT
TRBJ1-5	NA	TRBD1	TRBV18	CASSAGTGGQPQHF	TGTGCCAGCTCAGCCGGGACAGGGGGCCAGCCCCAGCATTTT
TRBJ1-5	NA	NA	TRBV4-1	CASSQAPQGSPYIQHF	TGCGCCAGCAGCCAAGCCCCACAGGGCTCCCCATATATCCAGCATTTT
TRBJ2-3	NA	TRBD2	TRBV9	CASSTRGGGVDTQYF	TGTGCCAGCAGCACGCGGGGGGGCGGTGTGGATACGCAGTATTTT
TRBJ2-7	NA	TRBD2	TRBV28	CASSPLGAGRSLYEQYF	TGTGCCAGCAGCCCCCTCGGAGCGGGAAGATCATTATACGAGCAGTACTTC
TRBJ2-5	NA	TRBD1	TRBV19	CASSSTGTGQETQYF	TGTGCCAGTAGTAGTACCGGGACAGGGCAAGAGACCCAGTACTTC
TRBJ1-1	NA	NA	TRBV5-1	CASSSGQPNTEAFF	TGCGCCAGCAGCTCCGGACAGCCGAACACTGAAGCTTTCTTT
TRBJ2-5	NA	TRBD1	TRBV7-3	CASSFGTGGETQYF	TGTGCCAGCAGCTTTGGGACAGGGGGAGAGACCCAGTACTTC
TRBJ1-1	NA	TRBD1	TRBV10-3	CAIRRDRDNTEAFF	TGTGCCATCCGGAGGGACAGAGACAACACTGAAGCTTTCTTT
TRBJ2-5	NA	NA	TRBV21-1	CASSTRGLTTYF	TGTGCCAGCAGCACCCGTGGACTGACAACGTACTTC
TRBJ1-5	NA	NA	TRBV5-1	CASSLVPGNQPQHF	TGCGCCAGCAGCTTGGTGCCGGGAAATCAGCCCCAGCATTTT
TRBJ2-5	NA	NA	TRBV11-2	CASSLVPGSRTQYF	TGTGCCAGCAGCTTAGTCCCGGGGTCTAGGACCCAGTACTTC
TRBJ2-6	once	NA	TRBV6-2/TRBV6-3	CASCPRARGGANVLTF	TGTGCCAGCTGCCCGAGGGCCCGGGGTGGGGCCAACGTCCTGACTTTC
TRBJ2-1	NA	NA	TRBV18	CASSPEGRVEQFF	TGTGCCAGCTCACCAGAGGGTAGGGTTGAGCAGTTCTTC
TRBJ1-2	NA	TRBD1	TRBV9	CASSASVHGKGAEGYTF	TGTGCCAGCAGCGCGTCCGTTCACGGAAAGGGGGCGGAGGGCTACACCTTC
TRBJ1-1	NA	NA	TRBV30	CAWSPRGRGYGTEAFF	TGTGCCTGGAGTCCCCGAGGCAGGGGCTATGGGACTGAAGCTTTCTTT
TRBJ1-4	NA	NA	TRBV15	CATSRERLTATNEKLFF	TGTGCCACCAGCAGAGAAAGATTGACAGCAACTAATGAAAAACTGTTTTTT
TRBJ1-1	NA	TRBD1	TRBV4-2	CASSQDRTGLTNTEAFF	TGTGCCAGCAGCCAAGACCGGACAGGGCTTACAAACACTGAAGCTTTCTTT
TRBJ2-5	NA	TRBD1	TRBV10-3	CAIRDRVGETQYF	TGTGCCATCAGGGACAGGGTAGGGGAGACCCAGTACTTC
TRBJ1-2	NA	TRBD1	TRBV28	CASSLLTGTDPYGYTF	TGTGCCAGCAGTTTATTAACCGGGACAGACCCGTATGGCTACACCTTC
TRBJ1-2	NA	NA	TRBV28	CVSGMIYYGYTF	TGCGTGTCAGGAATGATCTACTATGGCTACACCTTC
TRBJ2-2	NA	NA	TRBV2	CASSISIPGELFF	TGTGCCAGCAGTATTAGCATCCCCGGGGAGCTGTTTTTT
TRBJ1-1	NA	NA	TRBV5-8	CASSLVGREAFF	TGTGCCAGCAGCTTGGTGGGGAGAGAAGCTTTCTTT
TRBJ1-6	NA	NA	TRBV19	CASSVGPGSNSPLHF	TGTGCCAGTAGTGTGGGCCCGGGAAGTAACTCACCCCTCCACTTT
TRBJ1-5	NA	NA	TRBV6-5	CASSTGPSAAQHF	TGTGCCAGCAGTACAGGGCCCTCCGCGGCCCAGCATTTT
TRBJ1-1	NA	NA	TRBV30	CAWSRSGTEAFF	TGTGCCTGGAGTAGGAGTGGAACTGAAGCTTTCTTT
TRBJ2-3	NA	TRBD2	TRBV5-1	CASSLLAGGSNTQYF	TGCGCCAGCAGCCTACTAGCGGGGGGGAGTAATACGCAGTATTTT
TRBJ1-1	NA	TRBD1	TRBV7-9	CASSYGIGQGGTEAFF	TGTGCCAGCAGCTATGGAATTGGACAGGGTGGCACTGAAGCTTTCTTT
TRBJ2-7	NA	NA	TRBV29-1	CSGLRGYGEQYF	TGCAGCGGCCTCAGGGGATATGGCGAGCAGTACTTC
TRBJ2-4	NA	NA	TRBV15	CATSPQAGAPKNIQYF	TGTGCCACCAGCCCCCAGGCAGGGGCTCCCAAAAACATTCAGTACTTC
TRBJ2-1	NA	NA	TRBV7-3	CASSYGTGEQFF	TGTGCCAGCAGTTACGGGACTGGTGAGCAGTTCTTC
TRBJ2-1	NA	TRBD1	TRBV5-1	CASSLDRGYNEQFF	TGCGCCAGCAGCTTAGACAGGGGCTACAATGAGCAGTTCTTC
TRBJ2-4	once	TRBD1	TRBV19	CASSIVRTGAKNIQYF	TGTGCCAGTAGTATCGTAAGGACAGGAGCCAAAAACATTCAGTACTTC
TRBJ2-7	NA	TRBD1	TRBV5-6	CASSYRDRVSEQYF	TGTGCCAGCAGCTACCGGGACAGGGTTAGCGAGCAGTACTTC
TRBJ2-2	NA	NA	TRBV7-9	CASSLDSNTGELFF	TGTGCCAGCAGCTTGGACTCTAACACCGGGGAGCTGTTTTTT
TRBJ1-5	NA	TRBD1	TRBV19	CASRGTGGSNQPQHF	TGTGCCAGTAGGGGAACAGGGGGCAGCAATCAGCCCCAGCATTTT
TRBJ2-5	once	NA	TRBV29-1	CSVVRPGAIETQYF	TGCAGCGTAGTACGTCCAGGGGCGATTGAGACCCAGTACTTC
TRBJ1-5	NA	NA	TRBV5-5	CASSFPGNNQPQHF	TGTGCCAGCAGCTTTCCGGGTAACAATCAGCCCCAGCATTTT
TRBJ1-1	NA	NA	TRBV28	CASSSTRRGFTEAFF	TGTGCCAGCAGTTCGACACGTAGGGGTTTCACTGAAGCTTTCTTT
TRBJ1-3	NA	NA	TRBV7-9	CASSLGLTGGSGNTIYF	TGTGCCAGCAGCTTAGGGCTTACGGGAGGCTCTGGAAACACCATATATTTT
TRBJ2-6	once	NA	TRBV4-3	CASSQDLSAGANVLTF	TGCGCCAGCAGCCAAGATCTGAGCGCTGGGGCCAACGTCCTGACTTTC
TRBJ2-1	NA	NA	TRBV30	CAWSVGRAIGEQFF	TGTGCCTGGAGTGTTGGCAGGGCCATAGGGGAGCAGTTCTTC
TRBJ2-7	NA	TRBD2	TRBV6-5	CASSASGSSYEQYF	TGTGCCAGCTCGGCTAGCGGGAGCTCCTACGAGCAGTACTTC
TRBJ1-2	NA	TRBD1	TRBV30	CAWTPDRVYGYTF	TGTGCCTGGACTCCGGACAGGGTATATGGCTACACCTTC
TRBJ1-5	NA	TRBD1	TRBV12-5	CASGLAEGQGGNQPQHF	TGTGCTAGTGGTTTGGCCGAGGGACAGGGAGGCAATCAGCCCCAGCATTTT
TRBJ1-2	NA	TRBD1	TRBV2	CASSEGASRGPLNGYTF	TGTGCCAGCAGTGAAGGGGCGAGCAGGGGGCCTCTCAATGGCTACACCTTC
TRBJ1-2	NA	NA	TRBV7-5	CVRSPSTLPAGDIYGYTF	TGTGTCAGAAGCCCCAGTACCCTCCCGGCAGGGGACATCTATGGCTACACCTTC
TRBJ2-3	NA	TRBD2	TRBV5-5	CASSSLAGDTQYF	TGTGCCAGCAGCTCTCTAGCGGGAGATACGCAGTATTTT
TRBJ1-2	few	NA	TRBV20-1	CSASSGTRTAFYGYTF	TGCAGTGCTAGTTCCGGTACACGGACAGCATTTTATGGCTACACCTTC
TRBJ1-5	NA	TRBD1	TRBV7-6	CASSLTTGSNQPQHF	TGTGCCAGCAGCCTAACGACAGGGAGCAATCAGCCCCAGCATTTT
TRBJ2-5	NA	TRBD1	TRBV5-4	CASSLTPTGGWETQYF	TGTGCCAGCAGCTTAACACCGACAGGGGGCTGGGAGACCCAGTACTTC
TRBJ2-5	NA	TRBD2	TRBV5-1	CASSFLASGGTQETQYF	TGCGCCAGCAGCTTTTTGGCTAGCGGGGGGACCCAAGAGACCCAGTACTTC
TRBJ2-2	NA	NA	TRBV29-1	CSVMTGGSGELFF	TGCAGCGTCATGACCGGAGGGAGCGGGGAGCTGTTTTTT